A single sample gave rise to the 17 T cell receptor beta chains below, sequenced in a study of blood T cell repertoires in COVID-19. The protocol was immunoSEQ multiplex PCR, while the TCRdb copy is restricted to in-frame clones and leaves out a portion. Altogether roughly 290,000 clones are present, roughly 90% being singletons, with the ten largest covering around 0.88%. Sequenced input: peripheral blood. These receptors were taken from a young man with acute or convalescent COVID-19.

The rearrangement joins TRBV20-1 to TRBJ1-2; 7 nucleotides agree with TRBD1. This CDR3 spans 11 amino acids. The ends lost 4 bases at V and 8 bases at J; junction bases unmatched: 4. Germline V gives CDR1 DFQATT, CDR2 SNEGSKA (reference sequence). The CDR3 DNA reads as TGCAGTGCTACCCGACAGGGCGGCTACACCTTC. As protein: CSATRQGGYTF.

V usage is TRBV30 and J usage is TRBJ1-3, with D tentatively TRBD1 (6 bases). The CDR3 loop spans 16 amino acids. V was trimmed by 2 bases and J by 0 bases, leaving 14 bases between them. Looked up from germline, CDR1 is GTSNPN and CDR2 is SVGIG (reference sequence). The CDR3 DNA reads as TGTGCCTGGAGTCACCCAACAGGGACCTCTGGAAACACCATATATTTT. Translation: CAWSHPTGTSGNTIYF.

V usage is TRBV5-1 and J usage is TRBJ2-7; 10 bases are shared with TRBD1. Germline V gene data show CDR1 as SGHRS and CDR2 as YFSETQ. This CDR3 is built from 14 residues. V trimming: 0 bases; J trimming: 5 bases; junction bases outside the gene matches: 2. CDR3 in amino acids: CASSLEDRGNEQYF. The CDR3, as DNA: TGCGCCAGCAGCTTGGAGGACAGGGGGAACGAGCAGTACTTC.

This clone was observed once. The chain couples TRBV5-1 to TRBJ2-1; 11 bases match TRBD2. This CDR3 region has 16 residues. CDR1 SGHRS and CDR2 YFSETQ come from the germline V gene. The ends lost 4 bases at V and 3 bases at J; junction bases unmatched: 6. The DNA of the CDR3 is TGCGCCAGCAGCCAACCGACTAGCGGGAACTACAATGAGCAGTTCTTC. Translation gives CASSQPTSGNYNEQFF.

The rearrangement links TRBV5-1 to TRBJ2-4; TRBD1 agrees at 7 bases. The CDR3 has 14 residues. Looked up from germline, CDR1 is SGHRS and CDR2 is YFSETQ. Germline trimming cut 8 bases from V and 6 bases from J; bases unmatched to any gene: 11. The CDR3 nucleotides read TGCGCCAGTGCACGTCAGGGGGAAAGAAACATTCAGTACTTC. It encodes CASARQGERNIQYF.

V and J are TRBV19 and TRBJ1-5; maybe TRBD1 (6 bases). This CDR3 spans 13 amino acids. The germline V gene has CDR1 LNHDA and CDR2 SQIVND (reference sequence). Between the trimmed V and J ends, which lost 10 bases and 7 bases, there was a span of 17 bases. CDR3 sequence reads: CATSEQGEQPQHF. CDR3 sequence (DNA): TGTGCCACCTCAGAACAGGGTGAACAGCCCCAGCATTTT.

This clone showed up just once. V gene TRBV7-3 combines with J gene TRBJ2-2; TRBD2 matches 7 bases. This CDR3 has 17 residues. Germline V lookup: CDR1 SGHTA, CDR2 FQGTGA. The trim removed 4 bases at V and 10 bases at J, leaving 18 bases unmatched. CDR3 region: CASSSHAGAIQHVELFF. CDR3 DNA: TGTGCCAGCAGCTCCCACGCGGGAGCCATCCAACATGTGGAGCTGTTTTTT.

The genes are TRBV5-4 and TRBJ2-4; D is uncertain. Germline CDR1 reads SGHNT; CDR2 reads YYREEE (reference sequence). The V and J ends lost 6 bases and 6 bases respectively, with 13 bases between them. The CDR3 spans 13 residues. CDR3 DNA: TGTGCCAGCACAAGTGCACCTACAAACATTCAGTACTTC. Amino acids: CASTSAPTNIQYF.

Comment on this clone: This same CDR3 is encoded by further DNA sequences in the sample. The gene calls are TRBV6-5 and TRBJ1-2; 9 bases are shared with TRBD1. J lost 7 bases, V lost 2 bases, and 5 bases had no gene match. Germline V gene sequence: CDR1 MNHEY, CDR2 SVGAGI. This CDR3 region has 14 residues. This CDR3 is CASSYTGQGAGYTF. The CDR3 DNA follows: TGTGCCAGCAGTTACACGGGACAGGGCGCTGGCTACACCTTC.

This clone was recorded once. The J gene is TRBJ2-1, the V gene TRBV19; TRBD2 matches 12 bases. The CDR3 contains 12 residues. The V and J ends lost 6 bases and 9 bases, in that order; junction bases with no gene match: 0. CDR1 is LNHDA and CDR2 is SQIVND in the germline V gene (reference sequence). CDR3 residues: CASRTSGSEQFF. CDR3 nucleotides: TGTGCCAGTAGGACTAGCGGGAGTGAGCAGTTCTTC.

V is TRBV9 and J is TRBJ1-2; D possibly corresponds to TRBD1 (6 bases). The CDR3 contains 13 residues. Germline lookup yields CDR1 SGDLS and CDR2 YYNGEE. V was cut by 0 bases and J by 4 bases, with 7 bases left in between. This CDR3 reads CASSVAQGYGYTF. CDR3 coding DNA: TGTGCCAGCAGCGTAGCACAGGGCTATGGCTACACCTTC.

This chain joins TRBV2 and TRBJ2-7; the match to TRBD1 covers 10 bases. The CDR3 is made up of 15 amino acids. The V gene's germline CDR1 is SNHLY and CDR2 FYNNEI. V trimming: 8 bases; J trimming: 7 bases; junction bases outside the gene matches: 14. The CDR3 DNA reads TGTGCCAGCTGGATCCCGCGACAGGGGGCTAGAGAGCAGTACTTC. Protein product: CASWIPRQGAREQYF.

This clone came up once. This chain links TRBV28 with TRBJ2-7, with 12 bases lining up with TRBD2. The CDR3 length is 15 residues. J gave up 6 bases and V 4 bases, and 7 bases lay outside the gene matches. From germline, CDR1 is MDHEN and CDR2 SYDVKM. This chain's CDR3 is CASSSRTSGIGEQYF. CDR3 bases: TGTGCCAGCAGTTCCAGGACTAGCGGGATAGGCGAGCAGTACTTC. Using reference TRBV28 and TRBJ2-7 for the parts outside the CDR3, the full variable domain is DVKVTQSSRYLVKRTGEKVFLECVQDMDHENMFWYRQDPGLGLRLIYFSYDVKMKEKGDIPEGYSVSREKKERFSLILESASTNQTSMYLCASSSRTSGIGEQYFGPGTRLTVT.

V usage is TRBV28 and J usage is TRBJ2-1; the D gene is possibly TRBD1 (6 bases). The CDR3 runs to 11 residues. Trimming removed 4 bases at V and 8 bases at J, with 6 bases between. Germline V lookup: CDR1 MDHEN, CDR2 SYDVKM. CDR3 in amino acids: CASSSGDEQFF. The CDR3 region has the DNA TGTGCCAGCAGTTCAGGGGATGAGCAGTTCTTC. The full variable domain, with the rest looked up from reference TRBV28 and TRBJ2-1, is DVKVTQSSRYLVKRTGEKVFLECVQDMDHENMFWYRQDPGLGLRLIYFSYDVKMKEKGDIPEGYSVSREKKERFSLILESASTNQTSMYLCASSSGDEQFFGPGTRLTVL.

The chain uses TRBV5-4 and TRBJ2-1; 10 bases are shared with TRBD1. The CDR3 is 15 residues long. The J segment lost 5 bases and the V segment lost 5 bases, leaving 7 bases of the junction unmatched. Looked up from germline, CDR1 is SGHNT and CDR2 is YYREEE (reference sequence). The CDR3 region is CASRKDRGSHNEQFF. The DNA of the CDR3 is TGTGCCAGCAGGAAGGACAGGGGGTCCCACAATGAGCAGTTCTTC.

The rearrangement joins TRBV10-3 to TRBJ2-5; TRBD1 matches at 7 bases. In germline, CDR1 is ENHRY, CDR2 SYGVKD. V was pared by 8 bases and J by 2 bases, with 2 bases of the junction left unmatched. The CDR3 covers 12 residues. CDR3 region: CAIRDSQETQYF. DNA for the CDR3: TGTGCCATCCGGGACAGTCAAGAGACCCAGTACTTC.

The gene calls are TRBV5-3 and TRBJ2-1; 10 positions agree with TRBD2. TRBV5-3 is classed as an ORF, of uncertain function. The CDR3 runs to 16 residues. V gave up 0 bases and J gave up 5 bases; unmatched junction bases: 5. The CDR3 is CARSLAAGGPNNEQFF. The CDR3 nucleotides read TGTGCCAGAAGCTTGGCAGCGGGGGGGCCCAACAATGAGCAGTTCTTC.